This TCR beta chain was found in a study of CD8 T cells in Susac syndrome. Trimming removed 6 bases at V and 8 bases at J, with 10 bases between. This CDR3 has 11 amino acids. Random hexamers served to reverse transcribe roughly 0.45 to 1 ug RNA. TCRdb reanalysed the immunoSEQ multiplex PCR reads using MiXCR and keeps one entry per CDR3 protein. The sample includes 95,000 to 150,000 distinct CDR3 sequences, 90% to 95% of them seen just once. The sequenced sample consisted of CD8+ T cells from PBMCs. The TCR originated in a human donor with Susac syndrome. The chain is built from TRBV12-3 or TRBV12-4 and TRBJ1-2; maybe TRBD1 (6 bases). The CDR3 loop is CASRLTGGYTF. For the CDR3, the DNA is TGTGCCAGCAGGCTTACAGGGGGCTACACCTTC.